This T cell receptor beta chain was found in a study of blood T cell repertoires in COVID-19. Overall study context: Both acute and convalescent COVID-19 samples were obtained from the United States, Italy and Spain.

Per the study methods: Reference gene primer amplification gave estimated nucleated cell counts. Profiling relied on immunoSEQ multiplex PCR, and the TCRdb table lists in-frame clones only, not all of them. V and J calls and clone size are those listed in that table; D and trimming were worked out from the DNA. The sample consists of hundreds of thousands of clones, roughly 90% of them appearing once. The CDR3 spans 15 residues. Trimming pared 4 bases from V and 2 bases from J, leaving 14 bases between. Germline CDR1 SGHRS, CDR2 YFSETQ. The source of this sequence is a man aged 35-49 years with acute or convalescent COVID-19. The chain uses TRBV5-1 and TRBJ2-3, with D tentatively TRBD2 (6 bases). Material for sequencing was peripheral blood. The CDR3 loop is CASSGEDPATDTQYF. CDR3 bases: TGCGCCAGCAGCGGGGAGGACCCAGCCACAGATACGCAGTATTTT. The whole variable domain, filled in from reference TRBV5-1 and TRBJ2-3, reads KAGVTQTPRYLIKTRGQQVTLSCSPISGHRSVSWYQQTPGQGLQFLFEYFSETQRNKGNFPGRFSGRQFSNSRSEMNVSTLELGDSALYLCASSGEDPATDTQYFGPGTRLTVL.